The 24 T cell receptor beta chains reported below all come from one sample, sequenced in a study of cytomegalovirus exposure and HLA in healthy donors (TCRdb year 2017). Libraries came from the immunoSEQ multiplex PCR assay. A mixture of 60 forward primers for TCR Vbeta segments and 13 reverse primers for TCR Jbeta segments was used in the multiplex PCR. Entries here come from immuneACCESS through TCRdb and include only in-frame sequences with V and J called. Some clones fail to appear in such tables; in the studies checked, an unresolved V gene covers under half of the shortfall, and the cause of the remainder is unknown. This sample comprises roughly 280,000 clones, around 66% of them detected only once. Under 3% of the sample rests with the top ten. Sequenced material: PBMCs. The receptors were gathered from a female donor in good health and CMV-seronegative.

CDR3 in amino acids: CASSAGTGGYEQYF. The CDR3 DNA follows: TGTGCCAGCAGTGCCGGGACAGGTGGCTACGAGCAGTACTTC. This chain uses TRBV28 with TRBJ2-5; 8 positions agree with TRBD1. The J call is uncertain, as TRBJ2-7 better fits the DNA end. This CDR3 is 14 amino acids long. Germline assignment: CDR1 MDHEN and CDR2 SYDVKM.

The rearrangement links TRBV6-1 to TRBJ1-2; D is ambiguous. Germline CDR1 and CDR2: MNHNS and SASEGT. This CDR3 comprises 10 residues. This CDR3 reads CGTRNYGYTF. CDR3 sequence (DNA): TGTGGTACCAGGAACTATGGCTACACCTTC.

This clone was counted a single time. The chain joins TRBV11-3 to TRBJ2-1, with a tentative D call TRBD1 (7 bases). The CDR3 is made up of 15 amino acids. Germline V gene data show CDR1 as SGHNT and CDR2 as YENEEA. V lost 1 base, J lost 9 bases, and 16 bases lay in between. The CDR3 nucleotides read TGTGCCAGCAGCTTAGTACGACAGGGAGGTGGTGAGCAGTTCTTC. It codes for CASSLVRQGGGEQFF.

This sequence joins TRBV6-5 and TRBJ2-1; possible D gene TRBD2, 6 bases. Trimming cost V 5 bases and J 6 bases, with 11 bases left between them. CDR3 length: 13 residues. Per the germline V gene, CDR1 is MNHEY and CDR2 is SVGAGI. CDR3 region: CASSVLGGNEQFF. CDR3 nucleotide sequence: TGTGCCAGCAGTGTCCTGGGGGGCAATGAGCAGTTCTTC.

The sample holds a few counts of this clone. V is TRBV5-1 and J is TRBJ1-6; TRBD1 matches 7 bases. V shed 4 bases and J 5 bases; nucleotides not matched to a gene: 3. Per the germline V gene, CDR1 is SGHRS and CDR2 is YFSETQ. The CDR3 sequence is 14 residues long. For the CDR3, the DNA is TGCGCCAGCAGCCTAACAGGGGATAATTCACCCCTCCACTTT. Protein: CASSLTGDNSPLHF.

CDR3 amino acids: CAGFVTGTENEKLFF. The DNA for the CDR3 is TGTGCCGGATTTGTAACAGGGACGGAGAATGAAAAACTGTTTTTT. The rearrangement links TRBV2 to TRBJ1-4, with D possibly TRBD1 on 6 matching bases. Trimming stripped 11 bases from V and 5 bases from J, with 21 bases between. The germline V gene has CDR1 SNHLY and CDR2 FYNNEI. The CDR3 is 15 residues long.

The chain couples TRBV5-4 to TRBJ2-5, with TRBD2 identical over 9 bases. V shed 0 bases and J 3 bases; nucleotides not matched to a gene: 6. From germline, CDR1 is SGHNT and CDR2 YYREEE (reference sequence). The CDR3 loop spans 16 amino acids. As DNA, the CDR3 is TGTGCCAGCAGCTTGGGTAGCGGGAGATTAAAAGAGACCCAGTACTTC. Its translation: CASSLGSGRLKETQYF.

This chain uses TRBV6-1 with TRBJ2-4; possible D gene TRBD1, 5 bases. V lost 8 bases to trimming and J lost 4 bases, with 15 bases between them. Germline V gene sequence: CDR1 MNHNS, CDR2 SASEGT. CDR3 length equals 14 residues. Here the CDR3 reads CASWNRLTKNIQYF. The CDR3 coding sequence is TGTGCCAGCTGGAACAGGTTGACTAAAAACATTCAGTACTTC.

V is TRBV30 and J is TRBJ2-1, with 11 bases aligning to TRBD2. V gave up 2 bases and J gave up 4 bases; unmatched junction bases: 4. Looked up from germline, CDR1 is GTSNPN and CDR2 is SVGIG (reference sequence). This CDR3 spans 15 amino acids. The CDR3 DNA follows: TGTGCCTGGAGTCAGGGACTAGCGGCTTACAATGAGCAGTTCTTC. Amino acid sequence: CAWSQGLAAYNEQFF.

This clone was detected a few times. This chain uses TRBV5-1 with TRBJ2-7; tentative D call: TRBD2 (6 bases). Germline CDR1 and CDR2: SGHRS and YFSETQ. This CDR3 region has 15 residues. Trimming took off 2 bases at V and 4 bases at J, with 16 bases between the two ends. The CDR3 DNA follows: TGCGCCAGCAGCTTTGACGGGAGAGTCGGGTACGAGCAGTACTTC. Its protein is CASSFDGRVGYEQYF.

This clone occurred once. V usage is TRBV11-2 and J usage is TRBJ2-7, with TRBD2 matching 13 bases. This CDR3 contains 17 residues. The V segment lost 8 bases and the J segment 1 base; nucleotides outside the gene matches: 11. Germline V gives CDR1 SGHAT, CDR2 FQNNGV. CDR3 nucleotides: TGTGCCAGCGGACCGGGACTAGCGGGACCCACTTCCTACGAGCAGTACTTC. Its protein is CASGPGLAGPTSYEQYF.

The genes are TRBV9 and TRBJ2-1, with TRBD2 as a possible D gene (5 bases). The germline CDR1 and CDR2 sequences are SGDLS and YYNGEE. The V gene lost 0 bases and the J gene lost 5 bases, with 15 bases spanning the gap. This CDR3 is built from 16 residues. This chain's CDR3 is CASSVEGGLIHNEQFF. Written as DNA, the CDR3 is TGTGCCAGCAGCGTAGAAGGAGGCCTTATTCACAATGAGCAGTTCTTC. Variable domain in full (rest from reference TRBV9 and TRBJ2-1): DSGVTQTPKHLITATGQRVTLRCSPRSGDLSVYWYQQSLDQGLQFLIQYYNGEERAKGNILERFSAQQFPDLHSELNLSSLELGDSALYFCASSVEGGLIHNEQFFGPGTRLTVL.

This clone was observed once. J is TRBJ2-7 and V is TRBV30; 9 positions match TRBD1. The CDR3 length is 13 residues. Germline V gene data show CDR1 as GTSNPN and CDR2 as SVGIG (reference sequence). V lost 0 bases and J lost 6; bases outside the gene matches: 3. CDR3: CAWSVQTGGEQYF. The CDR3 DNA sequence: TGTGCCTGGAGTGTACAGACAGGGGGCGAGCAGTACTTC.

The chain recombines TRBV6-6 with TRBJ2-7; 7 bases match TRBD2. V shed 7 bases and J 0 bases; nucleotides not matched to a gene: 3. The CDR3 consists of 13 residues. Germline V lookup: CDR1 MNHNY, CDR2 SVGAGI (reference sequence). CDR3 sequence (DNA): TGTGCCAGCAAGAGCGGGACCTCCTACGAGCAGTACTTC. Translating it yields CASKSGTSYEQYF.

This clone has a handful of counts. This chain connects TRBV6-5 to TRBJ2-3; 9 positions match TRBD1. Per the germline V gene, CDR1 is MNHEY and CDR2 is SVGAGI. The CDR3 runs to 16 residues. Trimming cost V 1 base and J 1 base; bases outside gene matches: 3. CDR3 residues: CASSYYRGHGTDTQYF. As DNA, the CDR3 is TGTGCCAGCAGTTACTACAGGGGGCACGGCACAGATACGCAGTATTTT.

This clone was seen only a few times. The V call is TRBV6-5, the J call TRBJ2-4; TRBD1 agrees at 7 bases. Germline CDR1 and CDR2: MNHEY and SVGAGI. The CDR3 covers 13 residues. After removal of 6 bases from V and 4 bases from J, the junction contained 3 bases not matched to a gene. This CDR3 reads CASSLDRKNIQYF. CDR3 sequence (DNA): TGTGCCAGCAGCCTGGACAGGAAAAACATTCAGTACTTC.

The rearrangement uses TRBV6-5 and TRBJ2-3, with D unresolved. There are 13 residues in the CDR3. The germline CDR1 and CDR2 sequences are MNHEY and SVGAGI. V lost 2 bases to trimming and J lost 7 bases, with 10 bases between them. In DNA, the CDR3 is TGTGCCAGCAGTTACAGAGAGCCGTATACGCAGTATTTT. Amino acid sequence: CASSYREPYTQYF.

The chain carries TRBV4-1 and TRBJ1-3, with TRBD1 matching 7 bases. The V and J ends lost 0 bases and 0 bases, in that order; junction bases with no gene match: 14. Germline lookup yields CDR1 MGHRA and CDR2 YSYEKL. The CDR3 contains 20 residues. The CDR3 bases are TGCGCCAGCAGCCAAGATTTGACAGGGCAAGCGTACGGCTCTGGAAACACCATATATTTT. Translated: CASSQDLTGQAYGSGNTIYF.

This clone was recorded only once. The CDR3 DNA sequence: TGTGCCAGCAGCTTAGTGGGACTAGCGGGAGCTCAGCAGTACTTC. This gives the protein CASSLVGLAGAQQYF. The chain couples TRBV11-2 to TRBJ2-7, with TRBD2 identical over 14 bases. Trimming cost V 1 base and J 8 bases; bases outside gene matches: 4. The CDR3 covers 15 residues. Germline V gene data show CDR1 as SGHAT and CDR2 as FQNNGV.

There are a few counts of this clone. The rearrangement uses TRBV10-3 and TRBJ2-1; 8 bases line up with TRBD2. V was pared by 4 bases and J by 0 bases, with 14 bases of the junction left unmatched. The CDR3 runs to 19 residues. Germline-derived CDR1 and CDR2 are ENHRY and SYGVKD. The CDR3 DNA reads TGTGCCATCAGTGTCCTTTCCAGCGGGAGCCCCAGCTCCTACAATGAGCAGTTCTTC. Its translation: CAISVLSSGSPSSYNEQFF.

This chain links TRBV7-2 with TRBJ1-2; weak D call: TRBD1 (5 bases). V lost 5 bases and J lost 3, with 22 bases in between. Germline V gene lookup returns CDR1 SGHTA and CDR2 FQGNSA. CDR3 length: 17 residues. CDR3 sequence reads: CASSPGVDSFPHYGYTF. Written as DNA, the CDR3 is TGTGCCAGCAGCCCCGGCGTCGACAGTTTCCCCCACTATGGCTACACCTTC. The full variable domain, in which reference TRBV7-2 and TRBJ1-2 provide the parts outside the CDR3, is GAGVSQSPSNKVTEKGKDVELRCDPISGHTALYWYRQSLGQGLEFLIYFQGNSAPDKSGLPSDRFSAERTGGSVSTLTIQRTQQEDSAVYLCASSPGVDSFPHYGYTFGSGTRLTVV.

In its sample, this clone was seen once. CDR3: CASSESGATSVPEQFF. Here the CDR3 DNA reads TGCGCCAGCAGTGAGTCAGGTGCGACTAGCGTGCCTGAGCAGTTCTTC. The chain is built from TRBV10-1 and TRBJ2-1; 8 nucleotides line up with TRBD2. The germline gives CDR1 WNHNN, CDR2 SYGVQD (reference sequence). The V segment lost 0 bases and the J segment 9 bases; nucleotides outside the gene matches: 10. The CDR3 is 16 residues long.

The chain joins TRBV6-1 to TRBJ2-1; possibly TRBD2 for D (6 bases). Trimming removed 5 bases from V and 2 bases from J, with 13 bases in between. CDR1 MNHNS and CDR2 SASEGT come from the germline V gene. The CDR3 is 15 residues long. The CDR3 nucleotides are TGTGCCAGCAGTCAGGAGGGCTTGACCTACAATGAGCAGTTCTTC. Protein sequence: CASSQEGLTYNEQFF.

This clone was detected only once. This chain connects TRBV15 to TRBJ1-1; no definite D call. Germline assignment: CDR1 LNHNV and CDR2 YYDKDF (reference sequence). Trimming cost V 1 base and J 1 base, with 13 bases left between them. The CDR3 has 16 amino acids. CDR3: CATSRVYPQANTEAFF. The CDR3 nucleotides are TGTGCCACCAGCAGAGTTTATCCCCAAGCGAACACTGAAGCTTTCTTT.